Listed below are T cell receptor gamma chains from one sample, sequenced in a study of intestinal T cells in coeliac disease. TCRdb reran clone calling via CATT on the multiplex PCR reads. The repertoire includes around 470 gamma-chain clones, approximately 42% of them detected once, and around 48% sits in the top ten. Sequenced input: a duodenal biopsy. All receptors come from a human donor who served as a control with a normal duodenal biopsy, not a healthy volunteer. The CDR3 runs from the conserved cysteine through the conserved F or W. The size of a clone is reported for some rows only, either as once, few or many, or as a class for expanded clones.

V gene,clone size,J gene,CDR3 protein,CDR3 DNA
TRGV3,-,TRGJ1/TRGJ2,CATWDSTPYKKLF,TGTGCCACCTGGGACAGCACTCCTTATAAGAAACTCTTT
TRGV2,-,TRGJ1/TRGJ2,CATWVVWLRNLF,TGTGCCACCTGGGTGGTTTGGTTAAGAAACCTCTTT
TRGV10,large,TRGJ1/TRGJ2,CAAWDYNGGDYKKLF,TGTGCTGCGTGGGATTATAATGGGGGGGATTATAAGAAACTCTTT
TRGV2,few,TRGJ1/TRGJ2,CATWTGVHYKKLF,TGTGCCACCTGGACGGGCGTCCATTATAAGAAACTCTTT
TRGV4,-,TRGJ1/TRGJ2,CATWVLTYKKLF,TGTGCCACCTGGGTGCTTACTTATAAGAAACTCTTT
TRGV2,large,TRGJ1/TRGJ2,CATWDGGGYYKKLF,TGTGCCACCTGGGACGGGGGGGGTTATTATAAGAAACTCTTT
TRGV11,-,TRGJ1/TRGJ2,CACWIPHKKLF,TGTGCCTGCTGGATCCCCCATAAGAAACTCTTT
TRGV9,-,TRGJ1/TRGJ2,CALWETGVSKKLF,TGTGCCTTGTGGGAGACGGGGGTTAGTAAGAAACTCTTT
TRGV2,once,TRGJP2,CATWDGPRSSDWIKTF,TGTGCCACCTGGGACGGGCCGAGAAGTAGTGATTGGATCAAGACGTTT
TRGV4,few,TRGJ1/TRGJ2,CAGQGGYYKKLF,TGTGCCGGCCAGGGGGGTTATTATAAGAAACTCTTT
TRGV8,-,TRGJ1/TRGJ2,CAHLPNYYKKLF,TGTGCCCACCTGCCGAATTATTATAAGAAACTCTTT
TRGV9,hyperexpanded,TRGJP1,CAQRWFKIF,TGTGCCCAACGTTGGTTCAAGATATTT
TRGV10,-,TRGJP1,CAAWDYFTGWFKIF,TGTGCTGCGTGGGATTATTTCACTGGTTGGTTCAAGATATTT
TRGV2,-,TRGJP1,CAHLGQPRRGTGWFKIF,TGTGCCCACCTGGGACAGCCGAGGCGTGGCACTGGTTGGTTCAAGATATTT
TRGV10,-,TRGJ1/TRGJ2,CAACIGVVDYYKKLF,TGTGCTGCGTGTATCGGGGTTGTGGATTATTATAAGAAACTCTTT
TRGV10,-,TRGJ1/TRGJ2,CARCIGVVDYYKKLF,TGTGCGCGTTGTATCGGGGTTGTGGATTATTATAAGAAACTCTTT
TRGV9,-,TRGJ1/TRGJ2,CAVVGDGGYKKLF,TGTGCCGTTGTGGGAGACGGGGGTTATAAGAAACTCTTT
TRGV10,-,TRGJP1,CAAWNTGWFKIF,TGTGCTGCGTGGAACACTGGTTGGTTCAAGATATTT
TRGV4,-,TRGJ1/TRGJ2,CAHRWRPTHYKKLF,TGTGCCCACCGATGGCGGCCTACCCATTATAAGAAACTCTTT
TRGV10,-,TRGJ1/TRGJ2,CAAWDFIIYKKLF,TGTGCTGCGTGGGATTTTATTATTTATAAGAAACTCTTT
TRGV3,once,TRGJ1/TRGJ2,CATGTEKKLF,TGTGCCACTGGGACAGAAAAGAAACTCTTT
TRGV2,few,TRGJP2,CATGTGGSDWIKTF,TGTGCCACTGGGACGGGCGGTAGTGATTGGATCAAGACGTTT